This T cell receptor beta chain is drawn from a study of T cell responses to AZD1222 COVID-19 vaccine. Using immunoSEQ multiplex PCR, the repertoire was profiled, and TCRdb retains in-frame clones only, with some absent. The sample records 150,000 to 200,000 clones, approximately 86% being singletons. On this clone itself: What it recognizes is unknown.

Regarding the study as a whole: Unmutated variant regions are reportedly the target of nearly half of TCRs that are spike-specific. Once two AZD1222 doses were given, Spike-specific TCR breadth and depth went up. The repertoires were collected only after the peak T cell response. Among AZD1222 vaccinees, only six were seropositive at baseline.

Germline CDR1 is MNHNS and CDR2 is SASEGT. V was cut by 1 base and J by 2 bases, with 9 bases left in between. The CDR3 loop spans 15 amino acids. The clonotype was recovered from an adult who received the AZD1222 COVID-19 vaccine. The J gene is TRBJ1-3, the V gene TRBV6-1; a possible D gene is TRBD1 (6 bases). The sequencing here drew on peripheral blood, taken 28 days after the second AZD1222 dose. CDR3 in amino acids: CASSEGRGAGNTIYF. The CDR3 DNA is TGTGCCAGCAGTGAAGGCAGGGGTGCTGGAAACACCATATATTTT.